This TCR beta chain was captured by sequencing in a study of blood T cell repertoires in COVID-19. Sequencing was performed with immunoSEQ multiplex PCR; in TCRdb, only in-frame clones are kept and a portion is missing. This sample has 250,000 or so clones, with 80% to 90% found just once. Trimming shortened V by 3 bases and J by 1 base, and 16 bases separated the two germline ends. This CDR3 contains 16 residues. Germline values: CDR1 KGHSH, CDR2 LQKENI. The chain links TRBV18 to TRBJ2-7; possible D gene TRBD1, 7 bases. Input material: PBMCs or T cells enriched from blood (not recorded which). The receptor's source is a woman under 40 with acute COVID-19. CDR3 amino acids: CASSPLQEGQSYEQYF. CDR3 in DNA: TGTGCCAGCTCACCCCTTCAGGAGGGACAGTCCTACGAGCAGTACTTC. Based on the CDR3 plus reference TRBV18 and TRBJ2-7, the full variable domain is NAGVMQNPRHLVRRRGQEARLRCSPMKGHSHVYWYRQLPEEGLKFMVYLQKENIIDESGMPKERFSAEFPKEGPSILRIQQVVRGDSAAYFCASSPLQEGQSYEQYFGPGTRLTVT.